Listed here are 16 T cell receptor beta chains from one sample, sequenced in a study of response to subunit inactivated influenza vaccine. In TCRdb, the RT-PCR reads were re-called with MiXCR into one record per CDR3 protein. The profile shows roughly 620,000 distinct CDR3 sequences, roughly 12% of them singletons. Another study also made use of these data, one on T cells expressing NK-cell markers. That report adds: Generation of TCR beta cDNA was performed by 5'RACE template switching incorporating UMIs.

The sample was PBMCs from blood, taken on the day of vaccination. The receptors here all came from a man between 50 and 59 years old who received an inactivated influenza vaccine.

J is TRBJ2-1 and V is TRBV10-3; 10 bases agree with TRBD2. The CDR3 runs to 19 residues. Germline CDR1 ENHRY, CDR2 SYGVKD. V was clipped by 0 bases and J by 7 bases; unmatched bases: 15. CDR3 loop: CAISESRARGLARPNEQFF. As DNA, the CDR3 is TGTGCCATCAGTGAGTCCCGGGCTAGGGGACTAGCGAGGCCAAATGAGCAGTTCTTC.

The genes are TRBV11-2 and TRBJ2-5; tentative D call: TRBD2 (5 bases). CDR1 SGHAT and CDR2 FQNNGV come from the germline V gene. The V and J ends lost 0 bases and 5 bases respectively, with 7 bases between them. The CDR3 has 13 residues. The DNA of the CDR3 is TGTGCCAGCAGCTTAGATTGGAGGGAGACCCAGTACTTC. Amino acids: CASSLDWRETQYF.

As DNA, the CDR3 is TGTGCCAGCAGTTCCCGCCAGAATTCACCCCTCCACTTT. The encoded protein is CASSSRQNSPLHF. The chain combines TRBV6-5 with TRBJ1-6; D remains ambiguous. Germline CDR1 reads MNHEY; CDR2 reads SVGAGI. The CDR3 covers 13 residues. Trimming removed 4 bases at V and 7 bases at J, with 8 bases between.

In its sample, this clonotype was seen many times. CDR3 in amino acids: CASSLDLSYEQYF. Written as DNA, the CDR3 is TGCGCCAGCAGCCTAGACCTCTCCTACGAGCAGTACTTC. The chain carries TRBV5-1 and TRBJ2-7; no definite D call. Deletions cut 4 bases from V and 0 bases from J, with 8 bases between. Germline values: CDR1 SGHRS, CDR2 YFSETQ. This CDR3 region has 13 residues.

This clonotype was recorded a few times. The J gene is TRBJ1-4, the V gene TRBV27; a possible D gene is TRBD1 (5 bases). The CDR3 is made up of 15 amino acids. Germline CDR1 MNHEY, CDR2 SMNVEV (reference sequence). The V and J ends lost 6 bases and 2 bases respectively, with 13 bases between them. The DNA for the CDR3 is TGTGCCAGCAGGTCCGGGGGTTTCACTAATGAAAAACTGTTTTTT. It encodes CASRSGGFTNEKLFF.

V usage is TRBV7-2 and J usage is TRBJ2-7; 10 positions match TRBD2. This CDR3 contains 17 residues. V lost 1 base and J lost 3; bases outside the gene matches: 9. Germline V gene lookup returns CDR1 SGHTA and CDR2 FQGNSA. CDR3 nucleotide sequence: TGTGCCAGCAGCTTAGGGAGACTAGCGGGTTATCACTACGAGCAGTACTTC. Protein product: CASSLGRLAGYHYEQYF.

The V call is TRBV11-2, the J call TRBJ2-1; 11 nucleotides match TRBD2. CDR3 length equals 16 residues. The ends lost 6 bases at V and 5 bases at J; junction bases unmatched: 9. CDR1 and CDR2 (germline): SGHAT, FQNNGV. The CDR3 DNA reads TGTGCCAGCAGGCCATCGTTGGGACTAGCGGACAATGAGCAGTTCTTC. Translation gives CASRPSLGLADNEQFF.

This clonotype was observed a few times. This chain joins TRBV5-1 and TRBJ2-1, with D possibly called TRBD1 or TRBD2 (5 bases each). Germline V gene sequence: CDR1 SGHRS, CDR2 YFSETQ. V shed 0 bases and J shed 3 bases, with 10 bases lying between them. This CDR3 comprises 15 residues. The CDR3 DNA follows: TGCGCCAGCAGCTTGGTGGGGGAGTTCTACAATGAGCAGTTCTTC. As protein: CASSLVGEFYNEQFF.

This clonotype was picked up a small number of times. This chain links TRBV11-2 with TRBJ1-5; D is unresolved. Germline V gene sequence: CDR1 SGHAT, CDR2 FQNNGV. Trimming left V 1 base short and J 0 bases short, with 10 bases between. The CDR3 spans 16 residues. The CDR3 sequence is CASSLGERNSNQPQHF. DNA of the CDR3: TGTGCCAGCAGCTTAGGCGAACGGAATAGCAATCAGCCCCAGCATTTT.

This rearrangement joins TRBV20-1 to TRBJ1-4; no reliable D call. Trimming took 0 bases from V and 8 from J, leaving 13 bases between them. The CDR3 length is 14 residues. From germline, CDR1 is DFQATT and CDR2 SNEGSKA (reference sequence). CDR3 amino acids: CSARDGPSREKLFF. DNA of the CDR3: TGCAGTGCTAGAGATGGGCCAAGTAGAGAAAAACTGTTTTTT.

The rearrangement uses TRBV10-1 and TRBJ2-1; TRBD2 matches 11 bases. The germline V gene has CDR1 WNHNN and CDR2 SYGVQD (reference sequence). The CDR3 is 18 amino acids. V gave up 4 bases and J gave up 2 bases; unmatched junction bases: 10. The CDR3 loop reads CASSGAGLAGGPYNEQFF. CDR3 sequence (DNA): TGCGCCAGCAGTGGGGCTGGTTTAGCGGGGGGGCCCTACAATGAGCAGTTCTTC.

The J gene is TRBJ1-2, the V gene TRBV5-1, with D possibly TRBD1 on 5 matching bases. Trimming shortened V by 4 bases and J by 4 bases, and 20 bases separated the two germline ends. The CDR3 is 16 amino acids. The germline V gene has CDR1 SGHRS and CDR2 YFSETQ. CDR3 in DNA: TGCGCCAGCAGCCCTGGGACGCCAGGTCCCCTCTATGGCTACACCTTC. Protein sequence: CASSPGTPGPLYGYTF.

This clonotype was observed a handful of times. The V call is TRBV12-3 or TRBV12-4, the J call TRBJ2-6, with D possibly being TRBD1 or TRBD2 (7 bases each). V lost 3 bases, J lost 10 bases, and 13 bases lay in between. The CDR3 has 14 residues. CDR3 in DNA: TGTGCCAGCAGTTTCAGCGGGACAGCAAACGTCCTGACTTTC. It translates to CASSFSGTANVLTF.

This clonotype was counted ten times or more. The chain is built from TRBV7-9 and TRBJ2-3, with a tentative D call TRBD1 (5 bases). The CDR3 extends over 16 amino acids. Germline assignment: CDR1 SEHNR and CDR2 FQNEAQ (reference sequence). Trimming cost V 5 bases and J 0 bases, with 15 bases left between them. CDR3 sequence: CASSPSRRTSTDTQYF. The CDR3 nucleotides are TGTGCCAGCAGCCCCTCGCGACGGACAAGCACAGATACGCAGTATTTT. The complete variable domain, with remaining parts taken from reference TRBV7-9 and TRBJ2-3, reads DTGVSQNPRHKITKRGQNVTFRCDPISEHNRLYWYRQTLGQGPEFLTYFQNEAQLEKSRLLSDRFSAERPKGSFSTLEIQRTEQGDSAMYLCASSPSRRTSTDTQYFGPGTRLTVL.

This clonotype was found a few times. The chain uses TRBV10-3 and TRBJ2-5, with D possibly TRBD2 on 7 matching bases. The CDR3 has 15 amino acids. Germline lookup yields CDR1 ENHRY and CDR2 SYGVKD. V lost 3 bases and J 0 bases, leaving 11 bases between the germline ends. CDR3: CAISDGGRYQETQYF. The CDR3, as DNA: TGTGCCATCAGTGACGGGGGGCGGTACCAAGAGACCCAGTACTTC.

This clonotype has a handful of counts. The V gene is TRBV5-6, the J gene TRBJ1-1, with a possible D match to TRBD1 (5 bases). With 2 bases removed from V and 0 bases from J, the gap between germline ends came to 17 bases. The CDR3 length is 17 residues. Germline V gene lookup returns CDR1 SGHDT and CDR2 YYEEEE. This chain's CDR3 is CASSLSGGYDMNTEAFF. Here the CDR3 DNA reads TGTGCCAGCAGCTTAAGCGGGGGTTACGATATGAACACTGAAGCTTTCTTT.